This TCR beta chain was recorded in a study of response to subunit inactivated influenza vaccine. V was pared by 0 bases and J by 4 bases, with 7 bases of the junction left unmatched. This CDR3 region has 16 residues. Looked up from germline, CDR1 is DFQATT and CDR2 is SNEGSKA (reference sequence). MiXCR was run by TCRdb on the RT-PCR reads, yielding one entry per CDR3 protein. The table records roughly 700,000 distinct CDR3 sequences, around 16% of them present only once. Study-level results: Authors suggested each seasonal influenza vaccination recruits few new T cells.

For this clonotype: Its antigen remains unknown.

This receptor was taken from a man aged 45-65 years who received an inactivated influenza vaccine. This specimen was PBMCs from blood, taken less than 13 days after vaccination. The genes are TRBV20-1 and TRBJ2-3; 10 bases align to TRBD1. CDR3 DNA: TGCAGTGCTAGAGATTACGGGACAGGGGTCTCAGATACGCAGTATTTT. Amino acids: CSARDYGTGVSDTQYF.